This is a list of T cell receptor beta chains from one sample in a study of Graves' ophthalmopathy and Graves' hyperthyroidism. TCRdb reprocessed the multiplex PCR reads with MiXCR, giving one entry per CDR3 protein. The table includes 560,000 or so distinct CDR3 sequences, 35% to 40% detected once. Sequenced: peripheral blood or thyroid tissue (not recorded which). The receptors derive from an adult man with Graves' hyperthyroidism. Each CDR3 is given with its conserved first and last residue. Fields, in order: J gene, D gene, V gene, clone size, CDR3 DNA, CDR3 protein. D genes are given only for firm matches. Clone size is given for some rows only: seen once, a few or many times, or a class if the clone is expanded.

TRBJ1-4 | TRBD1 | TRBV5-5 | once | TGTGCCAGCAGCCAGGAGGACAGGAATGAAAATCTGTTTTTT | CASSQEDRNENLFF
TRBJ1-6 | TRBD1 | TRBV20-1 | many | TGCAGTGCTGATATGGGACAGGGGAATTCACCCCTCCACTTT | CSADMGQGNSPLHF
TRBJ1-2 | TRBD1 | TRBV10-3 | NA | TGTGCCAGCACGGGCGGGACAGCAAACTATGGCTACACCTTC | CASTGGTANYGYTF
TRBJ1-5 | NA | TRBV19 | NA | TGTGCCAGTAGGGACTCTGATCAGCCCCAGCATTTT | CASRDSDQPQHF
TRBJ2-7 | NA | TRBV6-5 | many | TGTGCCAGCAGTCCATTACTCGGGGGCGGGTACGAGCAGTACTTC | CASSPLLGGGYEQYF
TRBJ2-5 | TRBD2 | TRBV12-5 | many | TGTGCTAGTGGTTTGGTACTGGGTAGCGGGGCTTTGTCCCAGTACTTC | CASGLVLGSGALSQYF
TRBJ2-7 | NA | TRBV29-1 | many | TGCAGCGTTTCAGAGGGCAGAGGGACTGGATCCTACGAGCAGTACTTC | CSVSEGRGTGSYEQYF
TRBJ2-1 | NA | TRBV7-9 | NA | TGTGCCAGCAGCACAGAGGAGGACGAGCAGTTCTTC | CASSTEEDEQFF
TRBJ2-5 | NA | TRBV5-1 | many | TGCGCCAGCAGCTTGGCGTCGGACTCTGAGCAAGAGACCCAGTACTTC | CASSLASDSEQETQYF
TRBJ2-7 | NA | TRBV29-1 | NA | TGCAGCTTGGCCGCGACCTACGAGCAGTACTTC | CSLAATYEQYF
TRBJ1-5 | TRBD1 | TRBV29-1 | many | TGCAGCGTTAACAGGGGGCATCAGCCCCAGCATTTT | CSVNRGHQPQHF
TRBJ2-7 | TRBD1 | TRBV11-2 | NA | TGTGCCAGCGTAGAGGGCAGGGGGAGCCGCGAGCAGTACTTC | CASVEGRGSREQYF
TRBJ2-6 | NA | TRBV6-6 | few | TGTGCCAGCAGTGAAATTTTACAGGCCCGAACTGGGGCCAACGTCCTGACTTTC | CASSEILQARTGANVLTF
TRBJ2-5 | TRBD2 | TRBV5-1 | NA | TGTGCCAGCAGTTCCGAAACGGGAGGGCGAGAGACCCGGTACTTC | CASSSETGGRETRYF
TRBJ2-1 | NA | TRBV2 | few | TGTGCCAGCAGTGGTGAGGGCGTCAATGAGCAGTTCTTC | CASSGEGVNEQFF
TRBJ2-5 | TRBD2 | TRBV20-1 | NA | TGCAGTGCTATTCAGAGCGGGAGGGTCCAAGAGACCCAGTACTTC | CSAIQSGRVQETQYF
TRBJ2-2 | TRBD1 | TRBV10-1 | NA | TGCGCCAGCAGTCAAAGGACAGGGCCGAACACCGGGGAGCTGTTTTTT | CASSQRTGPNTGELFF
TRBJ1-5 | NA | TRBV7-9 | NA | TGTGCCAGCAGCTTACCACTAGCGGGAGGGTATGGCAATCAGCCCCAGCATTTT | CASSLPLAGGYGNQPQHF
TRBJ1-2 | NA | TRBV25-1 | many | TGTGCCAGCAGTTTTCGCCAGGGGATAGGGTATGGCTACACCTTC | CASSFRQGIGYGYTF
TRBJ1-5 | NA | TRBV7-2 | NA | TGTGCCAGCAGCTTATTTGCGGGCAGGAGCAATCAGCCCCAGCATTTT | CASSLFAGRSNQPQHF
TRBJ1-6 | NA | TRBV12-3/TRBV12-4 | many | TGTGCCAGCAGGGGAGCAGCCTATAATTCACCCCTCCACTTT | CASRGAAYNSPLHF
TRBJ2-5 | NA | TRBV12-3/TRBV12-4 | few | TGTGCCAGCAGTTCCGGACAGAGTCAAGAGACCCAGTACTTC | CASSSGQSQETQYF
TRBJ2-5 | TRBD1 | TRBV29-1 | NA | TGCAGCGTCGTGGGACAGCTAGAGACCCAGTACTTC | CSVVGQLETQYF
TRBJ2-6 | NA | TRBV2 | NA | TGTGCCAGCAGTCGAACGGGCCGGGGGGCCAACGTCCTGACTTTC | CASSRTGRGANVLTF
TRBJ1-3 | NA | TRBV10-3 | NA | TGTGCCATCAGGGATTATGCGACAGATCTCTCTGGAAACACCATATATTTT | CAIRDYATDLSGNTIYF
TRBJ2-2 | TRBD2 | TRBV7-9 | NA | TGTGCCAGCAGACACGGGGGGAACATAAACACCGGGGAGCTGTTTTTT | CASRHGGNINTGELFF
TRBJ2-2 | NA | TRBV7-9 | NA | TGCGCCAGCAGCCAAGGGTGGACAGGGGAGCTGTTTTTT | CASSQGWTGELFF
TRBJ1-1 | NA | TRBV7-2 | NA | TGTGCCAGCAGCGCTCGACGGGGGGTAGTCACTGAAGCTTTCTTT | CASSARRGVVTEAFF
TRBJ2-3 | NA | TRBV5-1 | NA | TGCGCCAGCAGCTTGGGACCCCTCGTGTCTGATACGCAGTATTTT | CASSLGPLVSDTQYF
TRBJ1-2 | TRBD1 | TRBV3-1 | many | TGTGCCAGCAGCCAAGCAACCAGACAGGGCGGTGGCTACACCTTC | CASSQATRQGGGYTF
TRBJ1-6 | NA | TRBV20-1 | NA | TGCAGTGCCAGCAGTGAGGGTAGAAATTCACCCCTCCACTTT | CSASSEGRNSPLHF
TRBJ1-4 | TRBD1 | TRBV19 | few | TGTGCCAGTAGTAGTGGGACAGGGGGCGCTTCGGATGAAAAACTGTTTTTT | CASSSGTGGASDEKLFF